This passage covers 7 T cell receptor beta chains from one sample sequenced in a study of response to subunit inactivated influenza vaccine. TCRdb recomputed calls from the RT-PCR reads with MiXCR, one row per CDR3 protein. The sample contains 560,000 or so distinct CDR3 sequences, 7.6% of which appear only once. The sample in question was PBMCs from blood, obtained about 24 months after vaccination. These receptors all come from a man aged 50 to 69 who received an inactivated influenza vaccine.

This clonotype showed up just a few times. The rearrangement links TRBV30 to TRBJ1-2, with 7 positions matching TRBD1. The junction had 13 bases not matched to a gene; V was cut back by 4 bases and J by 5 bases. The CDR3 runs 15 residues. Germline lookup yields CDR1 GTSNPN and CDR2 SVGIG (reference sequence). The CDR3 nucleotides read TGTGCCTGGACCACATTGACAGGGCGCACTTATGGCTACACCTTC. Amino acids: CAWTTLTGRTYGYTF.

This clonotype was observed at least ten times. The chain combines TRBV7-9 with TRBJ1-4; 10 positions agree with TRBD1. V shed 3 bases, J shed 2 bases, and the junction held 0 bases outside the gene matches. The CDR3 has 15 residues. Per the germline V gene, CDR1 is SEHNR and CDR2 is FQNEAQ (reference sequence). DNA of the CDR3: TGTGCCAGCAGCTTGGGACAGGGGACTAATGAAAAACTGTTTTTT. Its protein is CASSLGQGTNEKLFF.

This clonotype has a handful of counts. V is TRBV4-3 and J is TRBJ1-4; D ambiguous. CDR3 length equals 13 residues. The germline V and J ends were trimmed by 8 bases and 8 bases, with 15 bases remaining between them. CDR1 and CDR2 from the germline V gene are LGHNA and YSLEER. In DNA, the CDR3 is TGCGCCAGCCAGGACCGAAATGGAGAAAAACTGTTTTTT. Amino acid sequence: CASQDRNGEKLFF.

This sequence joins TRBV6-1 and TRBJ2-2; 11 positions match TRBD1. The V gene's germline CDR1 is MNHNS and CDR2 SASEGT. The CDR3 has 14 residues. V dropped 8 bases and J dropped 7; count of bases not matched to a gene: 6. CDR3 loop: CASSGQGAIGELFF. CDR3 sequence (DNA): TGTGCCAGCTCAGGACAGGGGGCGATCGGGGAGCTGTTTTTT.

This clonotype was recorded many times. The CDR3 protein is CASSLGTRLVAFF. The CDR3, as DNA: TGTGCCAGCAGTTTAGGGACACGTTTAGTGGCTTTCTTT. The chain is built from TRBV12-3 or TRBV12-4 and TRBJ1-1; tentative D call: TRBD1 (5 bases). CDR3 length equals 13 residues. Trimming left V 1 base short and J 11 bases short, with 14 bases between.

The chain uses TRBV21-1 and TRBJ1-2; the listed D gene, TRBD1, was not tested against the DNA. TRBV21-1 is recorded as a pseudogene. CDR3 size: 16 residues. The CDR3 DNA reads TGTGCCAGCAGCAGAACCTACAGGGCTACTAACTATGGCTACACCTTC. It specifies CASSRTYRATNYGYTF.

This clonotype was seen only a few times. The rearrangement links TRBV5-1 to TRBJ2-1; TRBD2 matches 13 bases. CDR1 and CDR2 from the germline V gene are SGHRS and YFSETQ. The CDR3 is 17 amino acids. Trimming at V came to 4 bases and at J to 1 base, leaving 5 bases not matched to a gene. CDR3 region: CASSPGLAGESYNEQFF. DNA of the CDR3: TGCGCCAGCAGCCCTGGACTAGCGGGGGAATCCTACAATGAGCAGTTCTTC.